Given below is one T cell receptor (beta chain) in context. V lost 0 bases and J 4 bases, leaving 13 bases between the germline ends. The germline V gene has CDR1 SGDLS and CDR2 YYNGEE. The CDR3 totals 15 residues. The data were taken from a study of blood T cell repertoires in COVID-19. In the original workflow: For nucleated cells, counts were estimated from reference gene primer amplification. Clones were sequenced by immunoSEQ multiplex PCR, and TCRdb holds only the in-frame ones, with some missing. The V and J calls and the clone size are those of that table, but D and trimming were determined from the DNA. The profile covers 250,000 to 350,000 clones, with about nine tenths appearing a single time and 12% taken by the ten largest.

The chain couples TRBV9 to TRBJ2-5; tentative D call: TRBD1 (8 bases). The clonotype was recovered from an older woman with acute or convalescent COVID-19. Sample: peripheral blood. CDR3 DNA: TGTGCCAGCAGCGTAGACAGGGGGAGGGCAGAGACCCAGTACTTC. This encodes CASSVDRGRAETQYF.